This passage covers 4 T cell receptor beta chains from one sample sequenced in a study of long-term antiretroviral therapy in people with HIV. Survey-level resolution applied to immunoSEQ assay v3.0. The data were produced by immunoSEQ multiplex PCR, yet TCRdb's version contains in-frame clones alone and is incomplete. This table has more than 25,000 clones, 60% to 80% appearing once. The sequencing used unsorted PBMCs, collected 2.1 years after starting antiretroviral therapy. These receptors were taken from a man younger than 40 with HIV.

This chain uses TRBV6-1 with TRBJ1-4, with TRBD1 identical over 10 bases. V shed 5 bases and J 7 bases; nucleotides not matched to a gene: 4. This CDR3 comprises 14 residues. The germline CDR1 and CDR2 sequences are MNHNS and SASEGT. CDR3 in DNA: TGTGCCAGCAGTCAGGACAGGGGGTTTGAAAAACTGTTTTTT. Encoded protein: CASSQDRGFEKLFF.

The chain couples TRBV4-1 to TRBJ2-2; TRBD1 might be the D (6 bases). The germline V and J ends were trimmed by 5 bases and 1 base, with 11 bases remaining between them. This CDR3 is 15 amino acids long. Germline lookup yields CDR1 MGHRA and CDR2 YSYEKL. The CDR3 DNA reads as TGCGCCAGCAGCGCCCGGACAGAGAACACCGGGGAGCTGTTTTTT. This encodes CASSARTENTGELFF.

This clone came up a few times. The rearrangement links TRBV7-2 to TRBJ2-1; perhaps TRBD1 as D (7 bases). The CDR3 has 17 amino acids. The germline V gene has CDR1 SGHTA and CDR2 FQGNSA. V was trimmed by 1 base and J by 10 bases, leaving 23 bases between them. CDR3 DNA: TGTGCCAGCAGCTTAGGTCCACTAGGAGGGGGCCTATACGAGCAGTTCTTC. Encoded protein: CASSLGPLGGGLYEQFF.

The chain has TRBV19 and TRBJ1-1; TRBD1 is a possible D gene (5 bases). CDR3 length: 14 residues. Germline CDR1 is LNHDA and CDR2 is SQIVND (reference sequence). V lost 3 bases, J lost 4 bases, and 12 bases lay in between. CDR3 DNA sequence: TGTGCCAGTAGTATTCCAGGGTTGGGCACTGAAGCTTTCTTT. Amino acid sequence: CASSIPGLGTEAFF.